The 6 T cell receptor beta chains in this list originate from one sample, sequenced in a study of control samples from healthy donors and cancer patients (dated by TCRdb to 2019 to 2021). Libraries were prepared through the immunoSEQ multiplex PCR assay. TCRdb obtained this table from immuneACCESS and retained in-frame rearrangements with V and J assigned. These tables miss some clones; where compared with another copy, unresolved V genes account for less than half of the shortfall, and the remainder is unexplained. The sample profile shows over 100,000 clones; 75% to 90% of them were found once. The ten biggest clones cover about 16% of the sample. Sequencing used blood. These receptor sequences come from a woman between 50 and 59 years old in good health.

DNA of the CDR3: TGTGCCAGCAGTTGGACGATAAAAACCTACAATGAGCAGTTCTTC. It codes for CASSWTIKTYNEQFF. This rearrangement joins TRBV6-2 or TRBV6-3 to TRBJ2-1; D is unclear. The CDR3 loop spans 15 amino acids. Trimming left V 4 bases short and J 2 bases short, with 12 bases between. Germline CDR1 reads MNHEY; CDR2 reads SVGEGT.

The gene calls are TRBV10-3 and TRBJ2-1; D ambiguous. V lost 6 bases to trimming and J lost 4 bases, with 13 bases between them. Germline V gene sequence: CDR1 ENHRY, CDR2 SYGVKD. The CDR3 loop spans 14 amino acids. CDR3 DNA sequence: TGTGCCATCAGCGACACGCCCTTGTACAATGAGCAGTTCTTC. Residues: CAISDTPLYNEQFF.

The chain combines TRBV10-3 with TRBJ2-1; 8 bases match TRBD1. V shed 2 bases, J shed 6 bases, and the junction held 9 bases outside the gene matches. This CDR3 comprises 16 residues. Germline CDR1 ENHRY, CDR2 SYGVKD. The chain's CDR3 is CAISETDRGGSNEQFF. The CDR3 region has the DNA TGTGCCATCAGTGAGACCGACAGGGGCGGGTCCAATGAGCAGTTCTTC.

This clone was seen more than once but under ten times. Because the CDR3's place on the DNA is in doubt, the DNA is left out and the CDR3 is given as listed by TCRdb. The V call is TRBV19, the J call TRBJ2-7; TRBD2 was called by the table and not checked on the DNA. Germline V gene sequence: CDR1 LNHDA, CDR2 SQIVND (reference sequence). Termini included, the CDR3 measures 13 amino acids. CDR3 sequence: CASTSGLAVEQYF.

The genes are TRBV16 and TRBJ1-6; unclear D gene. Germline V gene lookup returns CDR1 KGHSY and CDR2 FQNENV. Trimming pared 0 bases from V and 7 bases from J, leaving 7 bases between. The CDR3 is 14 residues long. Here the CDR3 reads CASSQSLGNSPLHF. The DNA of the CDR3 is TGTGCCAGCAGCCAATCCCTGGGAAATTCACCCCTCCACTTT.

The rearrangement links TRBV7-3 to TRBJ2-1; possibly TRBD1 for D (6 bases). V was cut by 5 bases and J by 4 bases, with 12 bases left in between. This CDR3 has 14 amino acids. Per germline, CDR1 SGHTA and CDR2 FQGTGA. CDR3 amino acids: CASSPQTGYNEQFF. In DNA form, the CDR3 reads TGTGCCAGCAGCCCCCAGACAGGATACAATGAGCAGTTCTTC. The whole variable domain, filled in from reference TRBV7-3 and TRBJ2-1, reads GAGVSQTPSNKVTEKGKYVELRCDPISGHTALYWYRQSLGQGPEFLIYFQGTGAADDSGLPNDRFFAVRPEGSVSTLKIQRTERGDSAVYLCASSPQTGYNEQFFGPGTRLTVL.